The 20 T cell receptor beta chains below come from one sample, sequenced in a study of blood T cells in healthy people across ages. Alongside a J-beta primer mix, a sample-barcoded 5' primer served in a second PCR lasting about 6 to 12 cycles. TCRdb re-derived calls from the 5' RACE reads in MiXCR, one entry per CDR3 protein. Of around 1,900,000 distinct CDR3 sequences in the sample, roughly 43% were seen once. Sequencing was done on a sample of blood. The receptor source for this set is a human donor in good health.

The rearrangement links TRBV28 to TRBJ1-1; D is perhaps TRBD1 (5 bases). The V gene's germline CDR1 is MDHEN and CDR2 SYDVKM. The germline V and J ends were trimmed by 6 bases and 1 base, with 12 bases remaining between them. The CDR3 is 14 residues long. CDR3 in amino acids: CASSDSSQNTEAFF. The CDR3 DNA reads TGTGCCAGCAGCGACAGCTCCCAGAACACTGAAGCTTTCTTT.

Only a few counts were recorded for this clonotype. The V call is TRBV20-1, the J call TRBJ2-5; D is unclear. The CDR3 spans 16 residues. From germline, CDR1 is DFQATT and CDR2 SNEGSKA (reference sequence). V lost 6 bases and J 5 bases, leaving 25 bases between the germline ends. In DNA, the CDR3 is TGCAGTGCCCAAGGGTTCGATAGAGCCACCCAGGAGACCCAGTACTTC. Residues: CSAQGFDRATQETQYF.

V gene TRBV5-1 combines with J gene TRBJ2-1; possibly TRBD1 or TRBD2 for D (5 bases each). CDR3 length equals 13 residues. Germline CDR1 is SGHRS and CDR2 is YFSETQ. Trimming took off 0 bases at V and 9 bases at J, with 10 bases between the two ends. This chain's CDR3 is CASSLDGGGEQFF. DNA for the CDR3: TGCGCCAGCAGCTTGGATGGTGGGGGTGAGCAGTTCTTC.

This clonotype was seen only a few times. The chain has TRBV28 and TRBJ2-3; D not certain. The CDR3 sequence is 15 residues long. Germline loops: CDR1 MDHEN, CDR2 SYDVKM. The ends were cut back, 5 bases at V and 2 bases at J, with 14 bases in the middle. CDR3 residues: CASSPTLAPTDTQYF. DNA of the CDR3: TGTGCCAGCAGTCCTACGTTAGCCCCCACAGATACGCAGTATTTT.

This clonotype has a handful of counts. V and J are TRBV29-1 and TRBJ2-7; TRBD1 might be the D (6 bases). Looked up from germline, CDR1 is SQVTM and CDR2 is ANQGSEA. The CDR3 has 15 residues. V lost 0 bases and J 4 bases, leaving 16 bases between the germline ends. For the CDR3, the DNA is TGCAGCGTTGAAGAGGGCAGGGGCCACCTTTACGAGCAGTACTTC. This gives the protein CSVEEGRGHLYEQYF.

This clonotype was recorded a few times. The chain links TRBV12-3 or TRBV12-4 to TRBJ1-6; 7 bases map to TRBD1. Trimming removed 5 bases from V and 8 bases from J; junction bases left unmatched: 9. The CDR3 runs to 15 residues. CDR3 coding DNA: TGTGCCAGCAGTCAATTACAGGGGATTTATTCACCCCTCCACTTT. It encodes CASSQLQGIYSPLHF.

This clonotype was picked up a small number of times. V is TRBV5-8 and J is TRBJ2-1; D not certain. Trimming removed 9 bases at V and 0 bases at J, with 19 bases between. This CDR3 region has 16 residues. Germline V lookup: CDR1 SGHTS, CDR2 YDEGEE. CDR3 protein: CATVTFPSSSYNEQFF. For the CDR3, the DNA is TGTGCCACCGTTACCTTTCCCTCGAGCTCCTACAATGAGCAGTTCTTC.

J is TRBJ1-1 and V is TRBV7-2, with unresolved D. The germline V and J ends were trimmed by 7 bases and 3 bases, with 15 bases remaining between them. Germline V gives CDR1 SGHTA, CDR2 FQGNSA. The CDR3 totals 14 residues. CDR3 amino acids: CASTLAAGYTEAFF. CDR3 in DNA: TGTGCCAGCACCTTGGCGGCAGGTTACACTGAAGCTTTCTTT.

The CDR3 sequence: CASSLFVGLAGVELGETQYF. The CDR3, as DNA: TGTGCCAGCAGCTTATTTGTCGGTCTAGCGGGGGTCGAGTTGGGAGAGACCCAGTACTTC. The chain is built from TRBV7-9 and TRBJ2-5; 10 nucleotides align to TRBD2. J gave up 4 bases and V 2 bases, and 19 bases lay outside the gene matches. The germline V gene has CDR1 SEHNR and CDR2 FQNEAQ (reference sequence). The CDR3 contains 20 residues.

The V gene is TRBV12-3 or TRBV12-4, the J gene TRBJ1-2; D unresolved. Trimming took 6 bases from V and 8 from J, leaving 10 bases between them. This CDR3 region has 11 residues. CDR3 residues: CASSNGLGYTF. The CDR3 nucleotides read TGTGCCAGCAGCAACGGCTTGGGCTACACCTTC.

The CDR3, as DNA: TGTGCCAGCAGTGAGTCGGGGTGGCAGCCCCAGCATTTT. This gives the protein CASSESGWQPQHF. The chain is built from TRBV2 and TRBJ1-5, with D unclear. Trimming cost V 3 bases and J 7 bases, with 10 bases left between them. This CDR3 is 13 amino acids long. Germline CDR1 is SNHLY and CDR2 is FYNNEI. The whole variable domain, filled in from reference TRBV2 and TRBJ1-5, reads EPEVTQTPSHQVTQMGQEVILRCVPISNHLYFYWYRQILGQKVEFLVSFYNNEISEKSEIFDDQFSVERPDGSNFTLKIRSTKLEDSAMYFCASSESGWQPQHFGDGTRLSIL.

This clonotype was observed a few times. The genes are TRBV6-1 and TRBJ2-7; TRBD1 is a possible D gene (6 bases). CDR3 length: 15 residues. Per germline, CDR1 MNHNS and CDR2 SASEGT. The V gene lost 6 bases and the J gene lost 3 bases, with 18 bases spanning the gap. DNA of the CDR3: TGTGCCAGCAGCTACCGGGACACCACTTACTACGAGCAGTACTTC. Amino acid sequence: CASSYRDTTYYEQYF.

In this sample, this clonotype turned up once. The V and J genes are TRBV3-1 and TRBJ1-2, with D perhaps matching TRBD1 (5 bases). The V gene's germline CDR1 is LGHDT and CDR2 YNNKEL (reference sequence). V lost 1 base and J 1 base, leaving 10 bases between the germline ends. CDR3 length: 15 residues. The CDR3 DNA sequence: TGTGCCAGCAGCCAAGCCCGAGGGGTTAACTATGGCTACACCTTC. This sequence encodes CASSQARGVNYGYTF.

This clonotype has only a few counts. The rearrangement links TRBV5-1 to TRBJ2-3; no clear D gene. This CDR3 has 14 amino acids. V lost 3 bases and J 2 bases, leaving 10 bases between the germline ends. CDR1 and CDR2 (germline): SGHRS, YFSETQ. The CDR3 DNA is TGCGCCAGCAGCTACCTAACCGACACAGATACGCAGTATTTT. Translated, it gives CASSYLTDTDTQYF.

This clonotype was detected a few times. The chain couples TRBV6-2 or TRBV6-3 to TRBJ2-7; no firm D call. The germline V gene encodes CDR1 MNHEY and CDR2 SVGEGT. The ends were cut back, 8 bases at V and 0 bases at J, with 11 bases in the middle. This CDR3 has 13 residues. The CDR3 reads CASRPPSSYEQYF. The CDR3 DNA follows: TGTGCCAGCCGTCCCCCCAGCTCCTACGAGCAGTACTTC.

This clonotype was seen only a few times. J is TRBJ1-5 and V is TRBV11-2, with D possibly being TRBD1 (5 bases). Deletions cut 0 bases from V and 4 bases from J, with 10 bases between. The germline V gene encodes CDR1 SGHAT and CDR2 FQNNGV. The CDR3 covers 15 residues. CDR3 DNA sequence: TGTGCCAGCAGCTTAGAGCATACAGGAAATCAGCCCCAGCATTTT. Protein: CASSLEHTGNQPQHF.

This chain links TRBV24-1 with TRBJ2-1; 9 nucleotides align to TRBD1. The J call is doubtful: the DNA matches TRBJ2-7 better. The CDR3 runs to 16 residues. Per the germline V gene, CDR1 is KGHDR and CDR2 is SFDVKD. The CDR3 sequence: CATSDPGQGSNNEQYF. CDR3 bases: TGTGCCACCAGTGACCCAGGACAGGGGTCAAACAATGAGCAGTACTTC.

The chain recombines TRBV10-3 with TRBJ2-5; D is undetermined. Per germline, CDR1 ENHRY and CDR2 SYGVKD. With 0 bases removed from V and 4 bases from J, the gap between germline ends came to 6 bases. The CDR3 loop spans 13 amino acids. The chain's CDR3 is CAISESPVETQYF. CDR3 bases: TGTGCCATCAGTGAGTCTCCTGTAGAGACCCAGTACTTC.

This clonotype was observed a few times. The V and J genes are TRBV24-1 and TRBJ2-3; the D is unclear. The CDR3 runs 13 residues. The V end was cut by 5 bases, the J end by 3 bases, with 8 bases between. CDR1 and CDR2 (germline): KGHDR, SFDVKD. The CDR3 spells CATSVGPTDTQYF. The CDR3 DNA reads TGTGCCACCAGTGTTGGACCTACAGATACGCAGTATTTT.

This chain uses TRBV11-1 with TRBJ2-4, with 12 bases aligning to TRBD1. The assigned J gene may be wrong: the sequence end matches TRBJ2-7 better. Germline V gives CDR1 SGHAT, CDR2 FQDESV (reference sequence). The CDR3 has 21 residues. The CDR3 coding sequence is TGTGCCAGCAGACACCACCGTATCGGGCGGGACAGGGGGCGCGTAACCTACGAGCAGTACTTC. As protein: CASRHHRIGRDRGRVTYEQYF.